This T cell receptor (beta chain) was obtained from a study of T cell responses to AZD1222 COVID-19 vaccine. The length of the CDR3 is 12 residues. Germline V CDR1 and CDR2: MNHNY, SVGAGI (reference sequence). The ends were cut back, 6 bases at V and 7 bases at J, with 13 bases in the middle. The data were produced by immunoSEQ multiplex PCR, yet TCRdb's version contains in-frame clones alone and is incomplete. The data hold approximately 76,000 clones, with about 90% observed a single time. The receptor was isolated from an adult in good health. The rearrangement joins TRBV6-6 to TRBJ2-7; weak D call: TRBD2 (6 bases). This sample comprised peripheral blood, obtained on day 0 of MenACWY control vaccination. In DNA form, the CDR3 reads TGTGCCAGCAGCCCCCCTGCGGGGGAGCAGTACTTC. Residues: CASSPPAGEQYF.